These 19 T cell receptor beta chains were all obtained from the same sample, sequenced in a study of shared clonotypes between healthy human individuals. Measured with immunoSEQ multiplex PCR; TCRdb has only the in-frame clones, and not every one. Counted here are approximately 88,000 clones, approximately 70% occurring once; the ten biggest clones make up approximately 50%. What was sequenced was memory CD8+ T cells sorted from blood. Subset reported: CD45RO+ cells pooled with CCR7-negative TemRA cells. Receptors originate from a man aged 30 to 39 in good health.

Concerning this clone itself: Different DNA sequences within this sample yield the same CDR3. The CDR3 nucleotides are TGTGCCAGCAGTTACTCAGGGGGCACGAGCTCCTACGAGCAGTACTTC. Protein sequence: CASSYSGGTSSYEQYF. V is TRBV6-5 and J is TRBJ2-7, with 7 nucleotides matching TRBD1. This CDR3 contains 16 residues. In germline, CDR1 is MNHEY, CDR2 SVGAGI. With V trimmed by 0 bases and J by 0 bases, 5 bases remained unmatched.

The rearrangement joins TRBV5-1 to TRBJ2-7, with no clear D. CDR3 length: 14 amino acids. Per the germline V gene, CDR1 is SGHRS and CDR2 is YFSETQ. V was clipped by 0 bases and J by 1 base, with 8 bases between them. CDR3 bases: TGCGCCAGCAGCTTGGGTACATTGTCCTACGAGCAGTACTTC. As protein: CASSLGTLSYEQYF.

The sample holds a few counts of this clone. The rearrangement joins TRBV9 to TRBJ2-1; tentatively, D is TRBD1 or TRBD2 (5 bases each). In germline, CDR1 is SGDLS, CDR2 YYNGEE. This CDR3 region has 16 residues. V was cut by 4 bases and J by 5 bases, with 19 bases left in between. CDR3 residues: CASSPTPGTLDNEQFF. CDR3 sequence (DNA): TGTGCCAGCAGCCCGACCCCCGGGACGCTAGACAATGAGCAGTTCTTC.

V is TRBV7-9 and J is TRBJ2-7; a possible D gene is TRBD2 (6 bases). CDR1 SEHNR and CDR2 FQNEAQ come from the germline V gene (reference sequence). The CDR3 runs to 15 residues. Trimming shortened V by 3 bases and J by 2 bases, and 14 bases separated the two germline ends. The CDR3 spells CASSLPGLNTYEQYF. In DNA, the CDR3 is TGTGCCAGCAGCTTGCCGGGACTTAATACCTACGAGCAGTACTTC.

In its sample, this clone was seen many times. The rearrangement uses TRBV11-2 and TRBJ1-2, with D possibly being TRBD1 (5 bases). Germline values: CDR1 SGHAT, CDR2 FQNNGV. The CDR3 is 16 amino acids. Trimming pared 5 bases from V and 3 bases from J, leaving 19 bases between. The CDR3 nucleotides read TGTGCCAGCAGCCCTCTCCCGGGGGTGAAGGACTATGGCTACACCTTC. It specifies CASSPLPGVKDYGYTF. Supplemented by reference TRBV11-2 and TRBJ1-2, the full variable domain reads EAGVAQSPRYKIIEKRQSVAFWCNPISGHATLYWYQQILGQGPKLLIQFQNNGVVDDSQLPKDRFSAERLKGVDSTLKIQPAKLEDSAVYLCASSPLPGVKDYGYTFGSGTRLTVV.

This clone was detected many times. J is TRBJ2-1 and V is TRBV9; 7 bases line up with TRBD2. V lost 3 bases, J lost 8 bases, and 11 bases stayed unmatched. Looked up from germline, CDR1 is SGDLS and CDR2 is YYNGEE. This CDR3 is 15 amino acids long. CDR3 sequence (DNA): TGTGCCAGCAGCGATGTGGGGGGAGGGACCCATGAGCAGTTCTTC. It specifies CASSDVGGGTHEQFF.

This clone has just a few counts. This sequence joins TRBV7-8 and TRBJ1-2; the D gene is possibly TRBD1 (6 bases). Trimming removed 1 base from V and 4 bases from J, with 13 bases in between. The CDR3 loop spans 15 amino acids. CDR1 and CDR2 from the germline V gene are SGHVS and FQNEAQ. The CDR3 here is CASSLDEQDSYGYTF. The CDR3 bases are TGTGCCAGCAGCTTAGATGAGCAGGACAGCTATGGCTACACCTTC.

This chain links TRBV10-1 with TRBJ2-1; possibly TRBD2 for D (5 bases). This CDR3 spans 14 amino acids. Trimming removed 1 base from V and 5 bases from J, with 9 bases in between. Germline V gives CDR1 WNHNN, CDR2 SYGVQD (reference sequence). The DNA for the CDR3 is TGCGCCAGCAGTGAGTTGAGGGCCGACAATGAGCAGTTCTTC. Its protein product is CASSELRADNEQFF.

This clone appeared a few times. In DNA, the CDR3 is TGTGCCAGCAGCCAAGATAAGGATTTCTACAATGAGCAGTTCTTC. It codes for CASSQDKDFYNEQFF. The chain carries TRBV14 and TRBJ2-1; D remains unclear. CDR1 is SGHDN, CDR2 FVKESK, per germline. CDR3 length: 15 residues. V was clipped by 0 bases and J by 3 bases, with 9 bases between them.

In nucleotides, the CDR3 is TGTGCCAGCTCACCCTACGCTGGCACCTACGAGCAGTACTTC. As protein: CASSPYAGTYEQYF. The chain employs TRBV18 and TRBJ2-7; D uncertain. The CDR3 extends over 14 amino acids. Germline CDR1 reads KGHSH; CDR2 reads LQKENI. The V and J ends lost 3 bases and 2 bases respectively, with 11 bases between them.

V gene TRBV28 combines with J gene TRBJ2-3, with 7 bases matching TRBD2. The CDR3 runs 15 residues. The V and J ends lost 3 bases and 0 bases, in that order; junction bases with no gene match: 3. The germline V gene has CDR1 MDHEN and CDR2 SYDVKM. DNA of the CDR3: TGTGCCAGCAGTTTTTCACTAGCGAGCACAGATACGCAGTATTTT. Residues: CASSFSLASTDTQYF.

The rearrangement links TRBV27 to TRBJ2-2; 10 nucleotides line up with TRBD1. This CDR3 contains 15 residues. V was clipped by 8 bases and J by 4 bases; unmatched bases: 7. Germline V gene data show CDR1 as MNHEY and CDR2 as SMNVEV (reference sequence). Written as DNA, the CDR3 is TGTGCCAGCGCACGACAGGGGGCGCCCACCGGGGAGCTGTTTTTT. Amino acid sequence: CASARQGAPTGELFF.

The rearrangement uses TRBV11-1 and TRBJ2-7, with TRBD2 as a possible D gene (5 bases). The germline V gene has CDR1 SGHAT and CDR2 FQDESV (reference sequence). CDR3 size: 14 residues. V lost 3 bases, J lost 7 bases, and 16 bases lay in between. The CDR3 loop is CASSFSVSSGEQYF. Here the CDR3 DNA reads TGTGCCAGCAGCTTCTCCGTATCCTCGGGGGAGCAGTACTTC. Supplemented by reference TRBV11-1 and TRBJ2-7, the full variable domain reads EAEVAQSPRYKITEKSQAVAFWCDPISGHATLYWYRQILGQGPELLVQFQDESVVDDSQLPKDRFSAERLKGVDSTLKIQPAELGDSAMYLCASSFSVSSGEQYFGPGTRLTVT.

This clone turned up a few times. The CDR3 region has the DNA TGCAGCGCCTGGACAGCGGACTACAATGAGCAGTTCTTC. Translating gives CSAWTADYNEQFF. The V call is TRBV29-1, the J call TRBJ2-1, with D possibly matching TRBD1 (6 bases). The CDR3 contains 13 residues. Trimming shortened V by 7 bases and J by 3 bases, and 13 bases separated the two germline ends. Germline V gene lookup returns CDR1 SQVTM and CDR2 ANQGSEA.

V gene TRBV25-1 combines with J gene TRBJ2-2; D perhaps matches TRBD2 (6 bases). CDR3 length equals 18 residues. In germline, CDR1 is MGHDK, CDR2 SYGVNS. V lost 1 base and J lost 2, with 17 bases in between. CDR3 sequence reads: CASSESPRGLSNTGELFF. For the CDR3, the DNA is TGTGCCAGCAGTGAATCCCCCCGCGGACTATCCAACACCGGGGAGCTGTTTTTT.

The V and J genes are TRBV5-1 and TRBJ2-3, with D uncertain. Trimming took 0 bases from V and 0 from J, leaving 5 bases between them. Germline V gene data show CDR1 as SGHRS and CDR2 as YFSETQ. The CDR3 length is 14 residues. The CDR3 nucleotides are TGCGCCAGCAGCTTGGATGACAGCACAGATACGCAGTATTTT. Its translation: CASSLDDSTDTQYF.

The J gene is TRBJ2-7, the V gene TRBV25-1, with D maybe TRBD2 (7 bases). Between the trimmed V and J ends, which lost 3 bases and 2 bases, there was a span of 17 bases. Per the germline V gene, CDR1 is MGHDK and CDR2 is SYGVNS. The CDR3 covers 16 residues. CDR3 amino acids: CASSEGGGVRTYEQYF. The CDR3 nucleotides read TGTGCCAGCAGTGAGGGAGGGGGAGTAAGGACCTACGAGCAGTACTTC.

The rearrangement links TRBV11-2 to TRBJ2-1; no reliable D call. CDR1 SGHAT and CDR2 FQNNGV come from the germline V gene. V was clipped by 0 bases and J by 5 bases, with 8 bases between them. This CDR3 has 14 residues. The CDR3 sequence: CASSLEMLNNEQFF. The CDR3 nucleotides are TGTGCCAGCAGCTTAGAGATGTTGAACAATGAGCAGTTCTTC.

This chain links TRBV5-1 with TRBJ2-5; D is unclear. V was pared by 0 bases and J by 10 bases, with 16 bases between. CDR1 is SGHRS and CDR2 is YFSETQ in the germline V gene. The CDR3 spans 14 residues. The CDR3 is CASSLGDVIGDQYF. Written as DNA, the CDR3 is TGCGCCAGCAGCTTGGGCGACGTTATAGGTGACCAGTACTTC. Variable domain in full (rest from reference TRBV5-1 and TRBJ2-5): KAGVTQTPRYLIKTRGQQVTLSCSPISGHRSVSWYQQTPGQGLQFLFEYFSETQRNKGNFPGRFSGRQFSNSRSEMNVSTLELGDSALYLCASSLGDVIGDQYFGPGTRLLVL.